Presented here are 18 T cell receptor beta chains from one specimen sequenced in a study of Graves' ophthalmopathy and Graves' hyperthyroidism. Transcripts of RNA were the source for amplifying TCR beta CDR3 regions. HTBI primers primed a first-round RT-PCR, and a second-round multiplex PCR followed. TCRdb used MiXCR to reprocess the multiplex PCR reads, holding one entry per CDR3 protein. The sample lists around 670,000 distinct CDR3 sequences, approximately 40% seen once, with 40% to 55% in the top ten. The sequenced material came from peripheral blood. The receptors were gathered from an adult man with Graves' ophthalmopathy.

The CDR3 DNA is TGCGCCAGCAGCTTGGTTGGGTCCCAGGCGGAGACCCAGTACTTC. Residues: CASSLVGSQAETQYF. The chain uses TRBV5-1 and TRBJ2-5; D is unresolved. This CDR3 comprises 15 residues. In germline, CDR1 is SGHRS, CDR2 YFSETQ. Trimming stripped 0 bases from V and 5 bases from J, with 14 bases between.

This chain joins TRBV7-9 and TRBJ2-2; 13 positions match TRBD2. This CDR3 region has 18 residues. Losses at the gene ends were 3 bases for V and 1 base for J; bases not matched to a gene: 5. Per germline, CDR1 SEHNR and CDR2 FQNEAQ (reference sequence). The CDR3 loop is CASSFLGLAGVNTGELFF. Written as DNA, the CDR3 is TGTGCCAGCAGCTTCCTTGGACTAGCGGGAGTGAACACCGGGGAGCTGTTTTTT.

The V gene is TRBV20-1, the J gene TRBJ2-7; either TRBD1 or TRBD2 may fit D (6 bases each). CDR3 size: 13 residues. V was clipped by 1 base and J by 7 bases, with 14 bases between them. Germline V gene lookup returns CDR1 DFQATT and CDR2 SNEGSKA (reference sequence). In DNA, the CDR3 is TGCAGTGCTAGAGGGGCAGGGGCGGGGGAGCAGTACTTC. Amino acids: CSARGAGAGEQYF.

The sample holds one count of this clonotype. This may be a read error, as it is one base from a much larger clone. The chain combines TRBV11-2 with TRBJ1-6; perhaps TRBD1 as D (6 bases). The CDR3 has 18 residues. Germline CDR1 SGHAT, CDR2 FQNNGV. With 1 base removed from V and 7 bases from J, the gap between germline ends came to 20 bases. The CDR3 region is CASSLGTGARVRNSPLHF. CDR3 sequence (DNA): TGTGCCAGCAGCTTAGGGACGGGGGCCAGGGTCCGGAATTCACCCCTCCACTTT.

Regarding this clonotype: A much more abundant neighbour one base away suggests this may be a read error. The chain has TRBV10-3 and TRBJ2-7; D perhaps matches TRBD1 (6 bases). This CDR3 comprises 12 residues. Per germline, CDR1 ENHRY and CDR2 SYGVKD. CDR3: CATRGLNIERYF. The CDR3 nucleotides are TGTGCCACCAGGGGATTAAACATCGAGCGGTACTTC.

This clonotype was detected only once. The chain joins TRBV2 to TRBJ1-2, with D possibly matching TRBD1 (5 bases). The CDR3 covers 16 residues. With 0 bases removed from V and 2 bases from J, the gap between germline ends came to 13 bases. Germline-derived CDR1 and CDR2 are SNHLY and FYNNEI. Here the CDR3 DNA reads TGTGCCAGCAGTGAAGCGCTGGGGGGATCCAACTATGGCTACACCTTC. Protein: CASSEALGGSNYGYTF.

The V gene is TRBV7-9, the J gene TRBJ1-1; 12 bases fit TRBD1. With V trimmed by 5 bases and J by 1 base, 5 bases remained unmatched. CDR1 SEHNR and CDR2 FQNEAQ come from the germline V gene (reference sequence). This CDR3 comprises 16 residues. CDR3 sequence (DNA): TGTGCCAGCAGCCTGGGACAGGGGGCTGCGAACACTGAAGCTTTCTTT. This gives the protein CASSLGQGAANTEAFF. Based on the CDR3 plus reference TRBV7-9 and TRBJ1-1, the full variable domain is DTGVSQNPRHKITKRGQNVTFRCDPISEHNRLYWYRQTLGQGPEFLTYFQNEAQLEKSRLLSDRFSAERPKGSFSTLEIQRTEQGDSAMYLCASSLGQGAANTEAFFGQGTRLTVV.

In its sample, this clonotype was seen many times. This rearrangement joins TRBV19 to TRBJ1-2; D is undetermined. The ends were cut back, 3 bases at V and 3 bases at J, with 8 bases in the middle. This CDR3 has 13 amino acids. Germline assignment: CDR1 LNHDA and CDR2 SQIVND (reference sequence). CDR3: CASSIGGYYGYTF. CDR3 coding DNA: TGTGCCAGTAGTATCGGCGGGTACTATGGCTACACCTTC.

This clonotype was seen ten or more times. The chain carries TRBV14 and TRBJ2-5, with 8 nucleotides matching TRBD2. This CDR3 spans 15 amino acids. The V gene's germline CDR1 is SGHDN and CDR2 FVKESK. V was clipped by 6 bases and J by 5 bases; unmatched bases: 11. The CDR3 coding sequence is TGTGCCAGCAGGCACAACCTAGCGGGCAGTGAGACCCAGTACTTC. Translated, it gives CASRHNLAGSETQYF. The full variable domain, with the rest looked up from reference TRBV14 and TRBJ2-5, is EAGVTQFPSHSVIEKGQTVTLRCDPISGHDNLYWYRRVMGKEIKFLLHFVKESKQDESGMPNNRFLAERTGGTYSTLKVQPAELEDSGVYFCASRHNLAGSETQYFGPGTRLLVL.

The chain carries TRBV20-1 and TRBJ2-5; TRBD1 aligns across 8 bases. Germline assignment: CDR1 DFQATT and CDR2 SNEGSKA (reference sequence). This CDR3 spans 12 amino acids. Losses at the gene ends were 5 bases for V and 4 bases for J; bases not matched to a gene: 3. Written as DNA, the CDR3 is TGCAGTGCTTCTGGACAGGGAGAGACCCAGTACTTC. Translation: CSASGQGETQYF.

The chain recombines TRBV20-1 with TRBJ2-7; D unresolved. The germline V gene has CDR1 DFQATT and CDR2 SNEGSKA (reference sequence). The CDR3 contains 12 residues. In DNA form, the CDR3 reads TGCAGCTTGATCGGAGATTCGTACGAGCAGTACTTC. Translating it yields CSLIGDSYEQYF.

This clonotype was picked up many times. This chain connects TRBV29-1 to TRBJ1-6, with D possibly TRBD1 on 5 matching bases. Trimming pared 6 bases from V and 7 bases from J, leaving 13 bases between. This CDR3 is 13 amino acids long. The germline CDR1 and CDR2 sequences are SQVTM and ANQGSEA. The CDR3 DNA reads TGCAGCGTCCGAGACAGAATGAATTCACCCCTCCACTTT. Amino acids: CSVRDRMNSPLHF.

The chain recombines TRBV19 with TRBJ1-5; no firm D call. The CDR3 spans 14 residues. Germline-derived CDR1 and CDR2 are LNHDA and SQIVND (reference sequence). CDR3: CATWPPRSNQPQHF. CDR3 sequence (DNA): TGTGCTACGTGGCCCCCGCGGAGCAATCAGCCCCAGCATTTT. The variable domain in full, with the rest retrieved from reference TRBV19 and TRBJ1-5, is DGGITQSPKYLFRKEGQNVTLSCEQNLNHDAMYWYRQDPGQGLRLIYYSQIVNDFQKGDIAEGYSVSREKKESFPLTVTSAQKNPTAFYLCATWPPRSNQPQHFGDGTRLSIL.

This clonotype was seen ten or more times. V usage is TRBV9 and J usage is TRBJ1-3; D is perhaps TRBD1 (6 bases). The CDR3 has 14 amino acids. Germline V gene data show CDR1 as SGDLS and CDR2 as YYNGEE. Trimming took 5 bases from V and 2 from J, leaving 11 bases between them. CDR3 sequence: CASSLQGTGNTIYF. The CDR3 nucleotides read TGTGCCAGCAGTTTACAGGGAACTGGAAACACCATATATTTT.

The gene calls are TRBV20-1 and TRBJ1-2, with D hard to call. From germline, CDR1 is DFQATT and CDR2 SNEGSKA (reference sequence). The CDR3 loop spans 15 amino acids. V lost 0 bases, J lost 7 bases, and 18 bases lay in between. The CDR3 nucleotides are TGCAGTGCTAGAGATCCCGAGGCTGGGGAGAGTGGCTACACCTTC. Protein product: CSARDPEAGESGYTF.

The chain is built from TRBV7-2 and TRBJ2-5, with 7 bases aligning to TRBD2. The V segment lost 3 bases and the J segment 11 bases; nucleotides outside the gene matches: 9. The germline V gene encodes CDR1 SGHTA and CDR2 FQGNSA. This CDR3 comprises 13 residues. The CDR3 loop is CASSLWGGDTQYF. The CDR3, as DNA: TGTGCCAGCAGCTTGTGGGGGGGAGATACGCAGTACTTC. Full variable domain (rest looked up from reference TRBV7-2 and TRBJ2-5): GAGVSQSPSNKVTEKGKDVELRCDPISGHTALYWYRQSLGQGLEFLIYFQGNSAPDKSGLPSDRFSAERTGGSVSTLTIQRTQQEDSAVYLCASSLWGGDTQYFGPGTRLLVL.

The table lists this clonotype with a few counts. The CDR3 nucleotides read TGCAGTGTTTATCAGGGTTTATCCTATGGCTACACCTTC. Translating gives CSVYQGLSYGYTF. The chain has TRBV20-1 and TRBJ1-2, with D possibly matching TRBD1 (5 bases). CDR1 is DFQATT and CDR2 is SNEGSKA in the germline V gene (reference sequence). The length of the CDR3 is 13 residues. Trimming removed 7 bases at V and 4 bases at J, with 16 bases between.

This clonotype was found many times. The CDR3 spells CASSAQGRDYEQYF. Written as DNA, the CDR3 is TGTGCCAGCAGCGCACAGGGGAGGGACTACGAGCAGTACTTC. The chain carries TRBV9 and TRBJ2-7; D tentatively reads TRBD1 or TRBD2 (7 bases each). The CDR3 contains 14 residues. CDR1 is SGDLS and CDR2 is YYNGEE in the germline V gene. The V and J ends lost 3 bases and 3 bases respectively, with 13 bases between them.